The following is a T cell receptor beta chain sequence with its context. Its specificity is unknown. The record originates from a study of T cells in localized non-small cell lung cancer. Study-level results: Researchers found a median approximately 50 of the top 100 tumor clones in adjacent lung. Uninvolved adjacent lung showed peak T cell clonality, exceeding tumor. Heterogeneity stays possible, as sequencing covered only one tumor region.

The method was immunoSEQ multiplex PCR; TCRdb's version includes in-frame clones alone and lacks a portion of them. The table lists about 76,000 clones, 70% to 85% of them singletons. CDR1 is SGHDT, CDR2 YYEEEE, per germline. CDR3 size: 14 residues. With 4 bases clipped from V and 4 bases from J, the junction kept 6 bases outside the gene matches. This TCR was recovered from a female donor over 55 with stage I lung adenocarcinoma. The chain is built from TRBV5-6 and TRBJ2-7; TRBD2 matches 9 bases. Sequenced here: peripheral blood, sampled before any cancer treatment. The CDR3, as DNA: TGTGCCAGCAGCCCGCGGGAGGGGAAGTACGAGCAGTACTTC. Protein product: CASSPREGKYEQYF.